This T cell receptor (beta chain) comes out of a study of patients and donors after allogeneic stem cell transplantation. TCRdb re-analysed the RT-PCR reads in MiXCR, keeping a single row per CDR3 protein. The table records about 110,000 distinct CDR3 sequences, 35% of them present only once. The germline V gene encodes CDR1 KGHSH and CDR2 LQKENI. The V gene lost 4 bases and the J gene lost 4 bases, with 19 bases spanning the gap. The CDR3 spans 16 residues. This rearrangement joins TRBV18 to TRBJ1-2; possibly TRBD1 for D (5 bases). The source of this sequence is a human donor who was either an allogeneic HSCT recipient or a stem cell or donor lymphocyte infusion donor (not recorded which). It is not recorded whose cells these are; they may come from a transplant donor. The sequenced sample consisted of blood, either unsorted or a sorted T cell fraction (not recorded which). For the CDR3, the DNA is TGTGCCAGCTCACGCCGTACGACAGAAACTCTCTATGGCTACACCTTC. It encodes CASSRRTTETLYGYTF.